This entry lists 30 T cell receptor beta chains sequenced from one sample in a study of cytomegalovirus exposure and HLA in healthy donors. The PCR made use of 60 Vbeta and 13 Jbeta primers. Data came from immunoSEQ multiplex PCR; TCRdb stores just in-frame clones and leaves some out. The sample consists of some 96,000 clones, around 77% of them appearing once. Sequenced sample: PBMCs. All receptors derive from a female donor in good health and CMV-seronegative.

The chain uses TRBV6-5 and TRBJ2-1; D is possibly TRBD1 (5 bases). Trimming left V 7 bases short and J 5 bases short, with 15 bases between. CDR1 is MNHEY and CDR2 is SVGAGI in the germline V gene. This CDR3 is built from 14 residues. The CDR3 DNA reads as TGTGCCAGCAAGGAAAGGGGTAGGCACAATGAGCAGTTCTTC. Its protein product is CASKERGRHNEQFF.

CDR3 DNA sequence: TGTGCCAGCAGCTTTCTACGTTTCAACACTGAAGCTTTCTTT. Translating it yields CASSFLRFNTEAFF. This rearrangement joins TRBV5-5 to TRBJ1-1, with D uncertain. The CDR3 contains 14 residues. From germline, CDR1 is SGHKS and CDR2 YYEKEE (reference sequence). V was shortened by 2 bases and J by 2 bases, with 10 bases between the two germline ends. The full variable domain, in which reference TRBV5-5 and TRBJ1-1 provide the parts outside the CDR3, is DAGVTQSPTHLIKTRGQQVTLRCSPISGHKSVSWYQQVLGQGPQFIFQYYEKEERGRGNFPDRFSARQFPNYSSELNVNALLLGDSALYLCASSFLRFNTEAFFGQGTRLTVV.

The V gene is TRBV19, the J gene TRBJ2-2, with TRBD2 matching over 8 bases. This CDR3 is 13 amino acids long. Trimming cost V 10 bases and J 6 bases; bases outside gene matches: 7. CDR1 LNHDA and CDR2 SQIVND come from the germline V gene (reference sequence). CDR3 sequence (DNA): TGTGCCACCGCACGGGGGGGGCCCGGGGAGCTGTTTTTT. The encoded protein is CATARGGPGELFF.

The chain joins TRBV6-5 to TRBJ2-1; D uncertain. Germline V gene data show CDR1 as MNHEY and CDR2 as SVGAGI. The CDR3 length is 15 residues. Trimming took 2 bases from V and 4 from J, leaving 12 bases between them. The CDR3 DNA is TGTGCCAGCAGTTACGTACAACCCGGGTACAATGAGCAGTTCTTC. Residues: CASSYVQPGYNEQFF.

V is TRBV5-1 and J is TRBJ2-3; 8 nucleotides match TRBD1. Germline trimming cut 3 bases from V and 2 bases from J; bases unmatched to any gene: 8. Germline-derived CDR1 and CDR2 are SGHRS and YFSETQ. CDR3 length: 16 amino acids. The CDR3 nucleotides read TGCGCCAGCAGCTCCGCGGGGACAGGCAACACAGATACGCAGTATTTT. Translation: CASSSAGTGNTDTQYF.

This clone has a handful of counts. The chain joins TRBV28 to TRBJ2-3; TRBD2 agrees at 9 bases. V was pared by 2 bases and J by 7 bases, with 10 bases of the junction left unmatched. The CDR3 runs 16 residues. The V gene's germline CDR1 is MDHEN and CDR2 SYDVKM. The CDR3 nucleotides are TGTGCCAGCAGTTTACAAGTGGCGGGAGGGAGCTATACGCAGTATTTT. Translating it yields CASSLQVAGGSYTQYF.

This clone was counted only a few times. The CDR3 loop is CASSIGRGIQPQHF. Written as DNA, the CDR3 is TGTGCCAGTAGTATCGGGAGGGGAATCCAGCCCCAGCATTTT. The gene calls are TRBV19 and TRBJ1-5; D possibly corresponds to TRBD1 (5 bases). Looked up from germline, CDR1 is LNHDA and CDR2 is SQIVND (reference sequence). Trimming left V 3 bases short and J 7 bases short, with 13 bases between. There are 14 residues in the CDR3.

As for this clone: One junction end does not reproduce the germline sequence, and a read error may be involved. The sample contains more than one DNA sequence encoding this CDR3. The gene calls are TRBV4-1 and TRBJ1-5; TRBD1 matches at 10 bases. Per germline, CDR1 MGHRA and CDR2 YSYEKL. The CDR3 length is 16 residues. The CDR3 nucleotides are TGCGCCAGCAGCCGGGACAGGGGAGACGGCAATCAGCCTCAGCATTTT. It translates to CASSRDRGDGNQPQHF.

In this sample, this clone turned up a few times. The V and J genes are TRBV28 and TRBJ1-5, with 7 nucleotides matching TRBD1. V was pared by 5 bases and J by 3 bases, with 16 bases of the junction left unmatched. CDR1 and CDR2 from the germline V gene are MDHEN and SYDVKM. CDR3 length: 18 residues. The CDR3 sequence: CASSPPRSWTGINQPQHF. The CDR3 DNA is TGTGCCAGCAGTCCGCCCCGATCTTGGACAGGAATCAATCAGCCCCAGCATTTT.

The J gene is TRBJ1-1, the V gene TRBV6-5; a weak D match, TRBD1 (5 bases). Germline V gene data show CDR1 as MNHEY and CDR2 as SVGAGI. The CDR3 runs 14 residues. The V gene lost 5 bases and the J gene lost 0 bases, with 10 bases spanning the gap. The CDR3 bases are TGTGCCAGCAGTCACAGGACGGTGAACACTGAAGCTTTCTTT. The encoded protein is CASSHRTVNTEAFF.

This clone was counted once. The chain couples TRBV18 to TRBJ2-5; 7 positions match TRBD2. Germline CDR1 is KGHSH and CDR2 is LQKENI. Germline trimming cut 3 bases from V and 2 bases from J; bases unmatched to any gene: 3. This CDR3 has 14 amino acids. CDR3 sequence reads: CASSPGLLQETQYF. CDR3 in DNA: TGTGCCAGCTCACCGGGACTACTTCAAGAGACCCAGTACTTC.

J is TRBJ2-7 and V is TRBV5-1; 13 bases align to TRBD2. Germline CDR1 reads SGHRS; CDR2 reads YFSETQ. The ends lost 0 bases at V and 0 bases at J; junction bases unmatched: 9. This CDR3 comprises 19 residues. The CDR3 loop is CASSLAPGLAGENSYEQYF. In DNA form, the CDR3 reads TGCGCCAGCAGCTTGGCTCCCGGACTAGCGGGGGAAAACTCCTACGAGCAGTACTTC. Full variable domain (rest looked up from reference TRBV5-1 and TRBJ2-7): KAGVTQTPRYLIKTRGQQVTLSCSPISGHRSVSWYQQTPGQGLQFLFEYFSETQRNKGNFPGRFSGRQFSNSRSEMNVSTLELGDSALYLCASSLAPGLAGENSYEQYFGPGTRLTVT.

The count of this clone is one. The chain links TRBV7-6 to TRBJ1-2, with 8 bases aligning to TRBD1. CDR3 length equals 16 residues. V lost 5 bases and J lost 0; bases outside the gene matches: 8. Germline V gene data show CDR1 as SGHVS and CDR2 as FNYEAQ. The CDR3 nucleotides are TGTGCCAGCAGCGGGGACAGGTGGGGAGCTAACTATGGCTACACCTTC. It translates to CASSGDRWGANYGYTF.

The chain carries TRBV2 and TRBJ2-2; tentatively, D is TRBD2 (6 bases). Deletions cut 8 bases from V and 5 bases from J, with 15 bases between. Germline CDR1 reads SNHLY; CDR2 reads FYNNEI. This CDR3 has 14 amino acids. CDR3 bases: TGTGCCAGCTGCACTAGCCCGAGGACCGGGGAGCTGTTTTTT. Translation gives CASCTSPRTGELFF. Variable domain in full (rest from reference TRBV2 and TRBJ2-2): EPEVTQTPSHQVTQMGQEVILRCVPISNHLYFYWYRQILGQKVEFLVSFYNNEISEKSEIFDDQFSVERPDGSNFTLKIRSTKLEDSAMYFCASCTSPRTGELFFGEGSRLTVL.

J is TRBJ2-7 and V is TRBV7-2; TRBD1 matches at 7 bases. The CDR3 consists of 14 residues. Germline V gene lookup returns CDR1 SGHTA and CDR2 FQGNSA. Unmatched junction bases numbered 10, after V lost 4 bases and J lost 7 bases. The CDR3 nucleotides are TGTGCCAGCAGCTCCGGACAGGCGTGGCCAGAGCAGTACTTC. Translating gives CASSSGQAWPEQYF.

The chain links TRBV5-4 to TRBJ1-2, with 10 nucleotides matching TRBD1. CDR1 is SGHNT and CDR2 is YYREEE in the germline V gene (reference sequence). The length of the CDR3 is 16 residues. The ends lost 2 bases at V and 0 bases at J; junction bases unmatched: 4. The CDR3 DNA follows: TGTGCCAGCAGCTTCCCGACAGGGGGCGCTAACTATGGCTACACCTTC. Protein product: CASSFPTGGANYGYTF.

This clone was counted between two and nine times. CDR3 coding DNA: TGCAGCGTTGAACTAGTCGCAGATACGCAGTATTTT. It codes for CSVELVADTQYF. The V and J genes are TRBV29-1 and TRBJ2-3; no definite D call. Trimming took 2 bases from V and 4 from J, leaving 7 bases between them. The germline gives CDR1 SQVTM, CDR2 ANQGSEA. CDR3 size: 12 residues.

The genes are TRBV5-1 and TRBJ2-2; 7 nucleotides agree with TRBD1. The length of the CDR3 is 14 residues. V shed 0 bases, J shed 6 bases, and the junction held 2 bases outside the gene matches. CDR1 is SGHRS and CDR2 is YFSETQ in the germline V gene. Written as DNA, the CDR3 is TGCGCCAGCAGCTTGGACAGGGGACCCGGGGAGCTGTTTTTT. This codes for CASSLDRGPGELFF.

V gene TRBV6-6 combines with J gene TRBJ1-6; D not resolved. Trimming cost V 0 bases and J 0 bases, with 3 bases left between them. The CDR3 covers 15 residues. CDR1 MNHNY and CDR2 SVGAGI come from the germline V gene (reference sequence). The CDR3, as DNA: TGTGCCAGCAGTTACTCGAGCTCCTATAATTCACCCCTCCACTTT. The encoded protein is CASSYSSSYNSPLHF.

The gene calls are TRBV2 and TRBJ1-2; weak D call: TRBD1 (5 bases). The CDR3 sequence is 14 residues long. Trimming took off 6 bases at V and 1 base at J, with 12 bases between the two ends. The germline gives CDR1 SNHLY, CDR2 FYNNEI. The CDR3 loop is CASRARQLNYGYTF. The CDR3 nucleotides are TGTGCCAGCAGAGCCAGACAGCTTAACTATGGCTACACCTTC.

This clone was counted only a few times. The chain carries TRBV10-3 and TRBJ2-3; D perhaps matches TRBD1 (7 bases). V lost 7 bases to trimming and J lost 4 bases, with 15 bases between them. CDR3 length: 14 residues. From germline, CDR1 is ENHRY and CDR2 SYGVKD. The CDR3, as DNA: TGTGCCATCACCGGAGGGCAGGGGGCAGATACGCAGTATTTT. It encodes CAITGGQGADTQYF.

This clone was seen only a few times. The chain joins TRBV5-1 to TRBJ1-2; 8 nucleotides agree with TRBD1. Looked up from germline, CDR1 is SGHRS and CDR2 is YFSETQ. This CDR3 has 15 amino acids. With 0 bases clipped from V and 8 bases from J, the junction kept 9 bases outside the gene matches. This chain's CDR3 is CASSLDAGGAGGYTF. CDR3 DNA: TGCGCCAGCAGCTTGGACGCAGGGGGCGCGGGGGGCTACACCTTC.

In this sample, this clone turned up a few times. DNA for the CDR3: TGTGCCAGTAGTACGACCCTAGCGGGAGGGCAAGAGACCCAGTACTTC. Protein sequence: CASSTTLAGGQETQYF. The chain is built from TRBV19 and TRBJ2-5, with 12 nucleotides matching TRBD2. The CDR3 runs to 16 residues. V dropped 4 bases and J dropped 2; count of bases not matched to a gene: 5. Germline CDR1 reads LNHDA; CDR2 reads SQIVND (reference sequence).

The CDR3 loop is CASSPPTGGPSGYTF. CDR3 DNA: TGTGCCAGCTCACCCCCGACAGGCGGCCCCTCCGGCTACACCTTC. V and J are TRBV18 and TRBJ1-2, with a tentative D call TRBD1 (6 bases). Germline CDR1 and CDR2: KGHSH and LQKENI. This CDR3 spans 15 amino acids. The V gene lost 3 bases and the J gene lost 8 bases, with 19 bases spanning the gap.

The V call is TRBV7-2, the J call TRBJ2-1; 8 bases are a match to TRBD1. The CDR3 length is 15 residues. In germline, CDR1 is SGHTA, CDR2 FQGNSA. V lost 4 bases and J lost 4; bases outside the gene matches: 6. The CDR3: CASSSRTGFYNEQFF. The CDR3 DNA sequence: TGTGCCAGCAGCTCTAGGACAGGGTTTTACAATGAGCAGTTCTTC.

This clone was found once. The CDR3 region has the DNA TGTGCCAGCAGTGCCGTAACCGGGACAGACAAAACTTCCTACGAGCAGTACTTC. Translating it yields CASSAVTGTDKTSYEQYF. The chain uses TRBV2 and TRBJ2-7; 7 nucleotides agree with TRBD1. J lost 1 base, V lost 4 bases, and 16 bases had no gene match. The CDR3 extends over 18 amino acids. CDR1 and CDR2 (germline): SNHLY, FYNNEI.

In its sample, this clone was seen once. The chain links TRBV28 to TRBJ2-6; tentative D call: TRBD1 (5 bases). The CDR3 sequence is 18 residues long. With 6 bases removed from V and 0 bases from J, the gap between germline ends came to 18 bases. Germline CDR1 MDHEN, CDR2 SYDVKM. The DNA of the CDR3 is TGTGCCAGCAGCCCCGACAGCTATCGGAACTCTGGGGCCAACGTCCTGACTTTC. Amino acid sequence: CASSPDSYRNSGANVLTF.

The chain recombines TRBV28 with TRBJ2-7; 15 bases fit TRBD2. The CDR3 totals 15 residues. Unmatched junction bases numbered 6, after V lost 5 bases and J lost 7 bases. From germline, CDR1 is MDHEN and CDR2 SYDVKM. The CDR3 coding sequence is TGTGCCAGCAGTCGGACTAGCGGGGGGGCGCGGGAGCAGTACTTC. Translated, it gives CASSRTSGGAREQYF.

The rearrangement joins TRBV5-6 to TRBJ2-1; 8 nucleotides agree with TRBD1. Trimming at V came to 4 bases and at J to 7 bases, leaving 13 bases not matched to a gene. The CDR3 length is 16 residues. From germline, CDR1 is SGHDT and CDR2 YYEEEE. The CDR3 here is CASSILTGGGRNEQFF. The CDR3 DNA is TGTGCCAGCAGCATACTAACAGGGGGTGGTCGGAATGAGCAGTTCTTC.

To note about this clone: Other DNA sequences of this sample code for an identical CDR3. This chain links TRBV10-3 with TRBJ1-1, with 10 bases aligning to TRBD1. This CDR3 contains 13 residues. V trimming: 6 bases; J trimming: 4 bases; junction bases outside the gene matches: 2. Germline V gene data show CDR1 as ENHRY and CDR2 as SYGVKD. CDR3 nucleotide sequence: TGTGCCATCAGGGGGGACAGGGGCACTGAAGCTTTCTTT. Its protein is CAIRGDRGTEAFF.